This T cell receptor (beta chain) came from a study of shared clonotypes between healthy human individuals. In the study overall: Researchers drew samples from two women and a few men aged 18 to 49. Three CD4 naive, three CD4 memory, two CD8 naive and one CD8 memory plate were used per donor. General study points: The sampled material consisted only of blood, and tissue repertoires are likely to differ.

Repertoires were generated with immunoSEQ multiplex PCR, while TCRdb's copy carries only in-frame clones and drops some. The data show more than 400,000 clones, with roughly 95% seen just once and 0.064% held by the top ten. The CDR3 sequence is 16 residues long. V lost 7 bases to trimming and J lost 2 bases; unmatched junction nucleotides: 14. Germline V lookup: CDR1 SGHRS, CDR2 YFSETQ. CD4+ cells underwent separation, giving CD45RA+ naive and CD45RA-negative memory subsets. Details on this clone: The antigen is undetermined.

The TCR originated in a woman aged 30 to 39 in good health. Sequencing input: naive CD4+ T cells sorted from blood. Subset given: CD45RA+ positively selected. V gene TRBV5-1 combines with J gene TRBJ2-7, with TRBD1 identical over 8 bases. The CDR3 loop reads CASRQAGGGSTYEQYF. The CDR3 region has the DNA TGCGCCAGCCGACAAGCAGGGGGCGGGTCTACCTACGAGCAGTACTTC. Complete variable domain (other parts from reference TRBV5-1 and TRBJ2-7): KAGVTQTPRYLIKTRGQQVTLSCSPISGHRSVSWYQQTPGQGLQFLFEYFSETQRNKGNFPGRFSGRQFSNSRSEMNVSTLELGDSALYLCASRQAGGGSTYEQYFGPGTRLTVT.